This T cell receptor (beta chain) was recovered during a study of T cell clones after liver transplantation. For the study at large: Standard immunosuppression, with no induction, continued until 12-24 months after transplant.

Profiling relied on immunoSEQ multiplex PCR, and the TCRdb table lists in-frame clones only, not all of them. This sample has tens of thousands of clones; roughly 70% occur once, and the top ten carry nearly 10%. The TCR comes from a human patient who received a liver transplant. Some T cells could come from the graft donor. Specimen: CD4+ T cells from blood, collected at the 22-month timepoint.

In nucleotides, the CDR3 is TGTGCCAGCAGCTTAGTGACAGCAACTAATGAAAAACTGTTTTTT. Amino acids: CASSLVTATNEKLFF. The chain combines TRBV7-2 with TRBJ1-4, with D possibly matching TRBD1 (5 bases). CDR1 is SGHTA, CDR2 FQGNSA, per germline. This CDR3 is 15 amino acids long. Trimming cost V 1 base and J 0 bases, with 6 bases left between them.